The TCR beta chain described here comes from a study of cytomegalovirus exposure and HLA in healthy donors. Per germline, CDR1 SGHTA and CDR2 FQGTGA. Deletions cut 5 bases from V and 3 bases from J, with 13 bases between. This CDR3 is 14 amino acids long. Whole-study results and caveats: Sequences of the TCR beta chain were said to predict the HLA-A and HLA-B alleles of most subjects accurately. Within an earlier analysis, most TCR beta V segments proved productive either about 87% or about 30% of the time. CMV serostatus was the sole immune exposure data available.

In the PCR, 60 Vbeta and 13 Jbeta primers were used. The table came from immunoSEQ multiplex PCR; TCRdb's copy has only in-frame clones and leaves some out. The data show around 230,000 clones, with about four fifths seen just once and approximately 6% held by the top ten. Concerning this clone: Its antigen is not identified.

The genes are TRBV7-3 and TRBJ1-1, with a tentative D call TRBD1 (6 bases). Sequenced input: PBMCs. This clonotype was sampled from a middle-aged man in good health and CMV-seropositive. This CDR3 is CASSPQGRDTEAFF. CDR3 nucleotides: TGTGCCAGCAGCCCACAGGGCAGGGACACTGAAGCTTTCTTT.